This entry lists 22 T cell receptor beta chains sequenced from one sample in a study of blood T cell repertoires in COVID-19. Sequencing was performed with immunoSEQ multiplex PCR; in TCRdb, only in-frame clones are kept and a portion is missing. The sample includes approximately 670,000 clones, 90% of them seen just once. The sample taken for sequencing was peripheral blood. The receptors derive from a woman younger than 30 with acute or convalescent COVID-19.

The chain is built from TRBV2 and TRBJ2-3; D may be TRBD1 (6 bases). CDR1 and CDR2 from the germline V gene are SNHLY and FYNNEI. V was trimmed by 6 bases and J by 5 bases, leaving 15 bases between them. The CDR3 runs to 14 residues. CDR3 in DNA: TGTGCCAGCAGCCGGGACATGCGAAAAGATACGCAGTATTTT. It is translated as CASSRDMRKDTQYF. Using reference TRBV2 and TRBJ2-3 for the parts outside the CDR3, the full variable domain is EPEVTQTPSHQVTQMGQEVILRCVPISNHLYFYWYRQILGQKVEFLVSFYNNEISEKSEIFDDQFSVERPDGSNFTLKIRSTKLEDSAMYFCASSRDMRKDTQYFGPGTRLTVL.

The chain is built from TRBV9 and TRBJ1-5; a possible D gene is TRBD1 (6 bases). The CDR3 has 19 residues. V was clipped by 3 bases and J by 9 bases, with 31 bases between them. The germline CDR1 and CDR2 sequences are SGDLS and YYNGEE. The CDR3 loop is CASSARGGPDLQQSAPQHF. As DNA, the CDR3 is TGTGCCAGCAGCGCGCGCGGGGGGCCCGACCTTCAACAATCAGCGCCCCAGCATTTT.

The chain uses TRBV4-3 and TRBJ1-1; 7 positions match TRBD1. The V gene's germline CDR1 is LGHNA and CDR2 YSLEER. This CDR3 comprises 18 residues. With 0 bases clipped from V and 0 bases from J, the junction kept 10 bases outside the gene matches. The CDR3 sequence: CASSQETYRGLMNTEAFF. Here the CDR3 DNA reads TGCGCCAGCAGCCAAGAGACTTACAGGGGTTTGATGAACACTGAAGCTTTCTTT.

The rearrangement links TRBV30 to TRBJ1-3, with 7 bases aligning to TRBD1. V lost 6 bases and J lost 0; bases outside the gene matches: 5. The germline V gene encodes CDR1 GTSNPN and CDR2 SVGIG (reference sequence). This CDR3 contains 14 residues. The CDR3 DNA is TGTGCCTGTAGGGGACAGACCTCTGGAAACACCATATATTTT. Translated, it gives CACRGQTSGNTIYF.

The gene calls are TRBV9 and TRBJ2-2, with a possible D match to TRBD2 (5 bases). V shed 0 bases and J shed 3 bases, with 12 bases lying between them. Germline CDR1 and CDR2: SGDLS and YYNGEE. The CDR3 runs to 16 residues. CDR3 nucleotide sequence: TGTGCCAGCAGCGTAGCTGATATGAGGGACACCGGGGAGCTGTTTTTT. Protein sequence: CASSVADMRDTGELFF.

The rearrangement uses TRBV18 and TRBJ1-1; D not certain. The CDR3 consists of 16 residues. The V gene lost 1 base and the J gene lost 5 bases, with 17 bases spanning the gap. Germline assignment: CDR1 KGHSH and CDR2 LQKENI. CDR3 bases: TGTGCCAGCTCACCACTATTCATAGGCGAGGGAACTGAAGCTTTCTTT. It translates to CASSPLFIGEGTEAFF.

The rearrangement joins TRBV19 to TRBJ2-1; D remains unclear. Trimming shortened V by 4 bases and J by 5 bases, and 15 bases separated the two germline ends. The CDR3 runs to 15 residues. Looked up from germline, CDR1 is LNHDA and CDR2 is SQIVND (reference sequence). The CDR3, as DNA: TGTGCCAGTAGTAGGTGGCAGGCTCCTAACAATGAGCAGTTCTTC. Protein: CASSRWQAPNNEQFF.

The V and J genes are TRBV5-1 and TRBJ2-7; the match to TRBD2 covers 8 bases. The V gene end was trimmed by 2 bases and the J gene end by 2 bases; junction bases not matched to a gene: 6. The CDR3 runs to 15 residues. CDR1 SGHRS and CDR2 YFSETQ come from the germline V gene. CDR3 sequence reads: CASSFSAGGPYEQYF. For the CDR3, the DNA is TGCGCCAGCAGCTTTTCTGCGGGGGGCCCCTACGAGCAGTACTTC.

The chain joins TRBV9 to TRBJ1-3; 9 bases are a match to TRBD1. Germline assignment: CDR1 SGDLS and CDR2 YYNGEE. The V and J ends lost 3 bases and 2 bases, in that order; junction bases with no gene match: 6. CDR3 length: 16 residues. The CDR3 DNA is TGTGCCAGCAGCGCCCCCCGGGACAGGGCTGGAAACACCATATATTTT. This gives the protein CASSAPRDRAGNTIYF.

The chain employs TRBV6-5 and TRBJ2-3; D might be TRBD2 (5 bases). The germline V gene has CDR1 MNHEY and CDR2 SVGAGI. With 0 bases removed from V and 3 bases from J, the gap between germline ends came to 7 bases. There are 14 residues in the CDR3. CDR3 protein: CASSYSRATDTQYF. In nucleotides, the CDR3 is TGTGCCAGCAGTTACTCGCGGGCTACAGATACGCAGTATTTT.

V gene TRBV19 combines with J gene TRBJ1-5, with D possibly being TRBD1 (6 bases). V shed 4 bases and J shed 9 bases, with 19 bases lying between them. CDR3 length: 15 amino acids. Germline V gene sequence: CDR1 LNHDA, CDR2 SQIVND (reference sequence). The CDR3 spells CASSTQGGNLTPQHF. The CDR3 coding sequence is TGTGCCAGTAGTACTCAAGGGGGTAATTTAACGCCCCAGCATTTT. Drawing the rest from reference TRBV19 and TRBJ1-5, the complete variable domain is DGGITQSPKYLFRKEGQNVTLSCEQNLNHDAMYWYRQDPGQGLRLIYYSQIVNDFQKGDIAEGYSVSREKKESFPLTVTSAQKNPTAFYLCASSTQGGNLTPQHFGDGTRLSIL.

The rearrangement joins TRBV10-3 to TRBJ2-7, with D hard to call. This CDR3 has 15 residues. Per germline, CDR1 ENHRY and CDR2 SYGVKD. Trimming pared 4 bases from V and 2 bases from J, leaving 15 bases between. The CDR3 here is CAISVKAVIPYEQYF. CDR3 DNA sequence: TGTGCCATCAGTGTTAAGGCGGTAATTCCCTACGAGCAGTACTTC.

The rearrangement links TRBV6-5 to TRBJ1-1, with TRBD1 as a possible D gene (6 bases). There are 11 residues in the CDR3. Germline CDR1 reads MNHEY; CDR2 reads SVGAGI. The CDR3 DNA reads TGTGCTGCGGCAGGGGTCACTGAAGCTTTCTTT. As protein: CAAAGVTEAFF.

The V call is TRBV23-1, the J call TRBJ2-7; no clear D. TRBV23-1 is an ORF, and what it does is uncertain. V was trimmed by 4 bases and J by 3 bases, leaving 10 bases between them. This CDR3 region has 13 residues. The CDR3, as DNA: TGCGCCAGCAGTCCAAGCCCCGTCTACGAGCAGTACTTC. It translates to CASSPSPVYEQYF.

This chain uses TRBV12-3 or TRBV12-4 with TRBJ1-1, with D possibly TRBD1 on 6 matching bases. This CDR3 is 11 amino acids long. V was trimmed by 7 bases and J by 10 bases, leaving 13 bases between them. The CDR3 DNA is TGTGCCAGCACCGGGACAATAACAGCTTTCTTT. Translated, it gives CASTGTITAFF.

A single count supports this clone. The CDR3 reads CASSLVGLAGGSSYNEQFF. CDR3 bases: TGTGCCAGCAGCTTAGTCGGACTAGCGGGGGGGAGCTCCTACAATGAGCAGTTCTTC. V usage is TRBV11-2 and J usage is TRBJ2-1, with TRBD2 matching over 15 bases. CDR3 length equals 19 residues. Germline-derived CDR1 and CDR2 are SGHAT and FQNNGV. Trimming removed 1 base from V and 0 bases from J; junction bases left unmatched: 4. The full variable domain, rest sourced from reference TRBV11-2 and TRBJ2-1, is EAGVAQSPRYKIIEKRQSVAFWCNPISGHATLYWYQQILGQGPKLLIQFQNNGVVDDSQLPKDRFSAERLKGVDSTLKIQPAKLEDSAVYLCASSLVGLAGGSSYNEQFFGPGTRLTVL.

The chain carries TRBV11-1 and TRBJ1-1; a weak D match, TRBD1 (5 bases). V dropped 5 bases and J dropped 1 base, with 8 bases sitting between them. From germline, CDR1 is SGHAT and CDR2 FQDESV (reference sequence). The CDR3 totals 13 residues. In nucleotides, the CDR3 is TGTGCCAGCAGCCTCGGGGGGAACACTGAAGCTTTCTTT. Translation: CASSLGGNTEAFF.

The V gene is TRBV5-1, the J gene TRBJ2-3, with 14 nucleotides matching TRBD2. Trimming took 4 bases from V and 1 from J; bases not matched to a gene: 5. Per the germline V gene, CDR1 is SGHRS and CDR2 is YFSETQ. The CDR3 contains 17 residues. In nucleotides, the CDR3 is TGCGCCAGCAGCATTGGGACTAGCGGGGGTGGCACAGATACGCAGTATTTT. This sequence encodes CASSIGTSGGGTDTQYF.

This clone was detected only a few times. The chain links TRBV19 to TRBJ1-5; no definite D call. V was trimmed by 2 bases and J by 1 base, leaving 9 bases between them. Germline V gene lookup returns CDR1 LNHDA and CDR2 SQIVND (reference sequence). The CDR3 contains 15 residues. The CDR3 DNA sequence: TGTGCCAGTAGTATAACAGATTCGAGCAATCAGCCCCAGCATTTT. Translating it yields CASSITDSSNQPQHF. The whole variable domain, filled in from reference TRBV19 and TRBJ1-5, reads DGGITQSPKYLFRKEGQNVTLSCEQNLNHDAMYWYRQDPGQGLRLIYYSQIVNDFQKGDIAEGYSVSREKKESFPLTVTSAQKNPTAFYLCASSITDSSNQPQHFGDGTRLSIL.

The CDR3 region has the DNA TGTGCCAGCAGCTTGCCCGGGAAGGGGAACACCGGGGAGCTGTTTTTT. Encoded protein: CASSLPGKGNTGELFF. The chain carries TRBV5-6 and TRBJ2-2; D possibly corresponds to TRBD2 (5 bases). CDR3 size: 16 residues. Germline loops: CDR1 SGHDT, CDR2 YYEEEE. The V gene lost 1 base and the J gene lost 1 base, with 11 bases spanning the gap.

The chain combines TRBV20-1 with TRBJ1-2; no reliable D call. The CDR3 consists of 12 residues. V lost 3 bases, J lost 8 bases, and 13 bases lay in between. Looked up from germline, CDR1 is DFQATT and CDR2 is SNEGSKA (reference sequence). CDR3 loop: CSASNGPEGYTF. For the CDR3, the DNA is TGCAGTGCTAGTAATGGGCCGGAAGGCTACACCTTC.

The chain uses TRBV18 and TRBJ1-1; D not certain. The CDR3 consists of 14 residues. The V gene lost 3 bases and the J gene lost 1 base, with 9 bases spanning the gap. CDR1 KGHSH and CDR2 LQKENI come from the germline V gene. The CDR3 is CASSPRAANTEAFF. CDR3 DNA: TGTGCCAGCTCACCGAGGGCAGCGAACACTGAAGCTTTCTTT.